One and the same sample provided the 10 T cell receptor beta chains below, sequenced in a study of cytotoxic CD8 clonotypes in ibrutinib-treated CLL. Some clones are missing from TCRdb's copy, which holds only in-frame ones; the method was immunoSEQ multiplex PCR. This sample has under 300,000 clones, with roughly 76% found just once. Material: PBMCs, obtained at disease progression, from a patient treated with ibrutinib. The receptors derive from a human donor with chronic lymphocytic leukemia.

The chain combines TRBV7-6 with TRBJ2-7; D is unclear. In germline, CDR1 is SGHVS, CDR2 FNYEAQ. The CDR3 runs 11 residues. The V and J ends lost 4 bases and 6 bases respectively, with 7 bases between them. DNA for the CDR3: TGTGCCAGCAGCTCCGCTAGCGAGCAGTACTTC. Residues: CASSSASEQYF.

This chain joins TRBV5-1 and TRBJ1-5, with a tentative D call TRBD1 (5 bases). The CDR3 contains 13 residues. Germline loops: CDR1 SGHRS, CDR2 YFSETQ. V shed 5 bases and J shed 7 bases, with 13 bases lying between them. CDR3 loop: CASRGRGGQPQHF. The CDR3 region has the DNA TGCGCCAGCAGGGGTAGGGGTGGACAGCCCCAGCATTTT.

On this clone: A single base separates this from a much larger clone, so it may be a read error. The V and J genes are TRBV28 and TRBJ1-2; 7 nucleotides agree with TRBD1. CDR1 MDHEN and CDR2 SYDVKM come from the germline V gene. J lost 4 bases, V lost 6 bases, and 5 bases had no gene match. The CDR3 covers 13 residues. CDR3: CASSPTGFYGYTF. CDR3 bases: TGTGCCAGCAGCCCGACAGGGTTCTATGGCTACACCTTC.

The chain has TRBV7-2 and TRBJ2-1, with D possibly being TRBD2 (6 bases). Trimming stripped 4 bases from V and 0 bases from J, with 10 bases between. Germline V CDR1 and CDR2: SGHTA, FQGNSA. The CDR3 spans 15 residues. CDR3 coding DNA: TGTGCCAGCAGCTCCTTAGCGGTCTCCTACAATGAGCAGTTCTTC. Amino acids: CASSSLAVSYNEQFF.

CDR3: CASQGVINSYEQYF. For the CDR3, the DNA is TGCGCCAGCCAGGGGGTAATTAACTCCTACGAGCAGTACTTC. The chain couples TRBV10-1 to TRBJ2-7; the match to TRBD1 covers 7 bases. Germline V gives CDR1 WNHNN, CDR2 SYGVQD (reference sequence). Trimming at V came to 8 bases and at J to 0 bases, leaving 7 bases not matched to a gene. This CDR3 is built from 14 residues.

This clone has a handful of counts. V gene TRBV4-1 combines with J gene TRBJ2-2; 9 nucleotides align to TRBD1. This CDR3 is built from 16 residues. The trim removed 1 base at V and 5 bases at J, leaving 5 bases unmatched. Germline CDR1 and CDR2: MGHRA and YSYEKL. The CDR3 reads CASSQGGTGRTGELFF. The CDR3 DNA reads TGCGCCAGCAGCCAAGGGGGGACAGGGAGGACCGGGGAGCTGTTTTTT.

The chain uses TRBV19 and TRBJ1-2; unclear D gene. This CDR3 region has 15 residues. V was pared by 6 bases and J by 3 bases, with 17 bases between. Germline lookup yields CDR1 LNHDA and CDR2 SQIVND (reference sequence). CDR3 sequence: CASSAGPLDYYGYTF. CDR3 sequence (DNA): TGTGCCAGTAGCGCCGGGCCATTAGATTACTATGGCTACACCTTC.

This clone has only a few counts. The chain combines TRBV5-6 with TRBJ1-2; the D is unclear. The CDR3 sequence is 12 residues long. CDR1 and CDR2 (germline): SGHDT, YYEEEE. The V and J ends lost 2 bases and 5 bases respectively, with 7 bases between them. DNA of the CDR3: TGTGCCAGCAGCTTACGCGGGTATGGCTACACCTTC. Its translation: CASSLRGYGYTF.

The rearrangement links TRBV4-1 to TRBJ2-3; TRBD1 matches 8 bases. The V segment lost 3 bases and the J segment 5 bases; nucleotides outside the gene matches: 10. The germline gives CDR1 MGHRA, CDR2 YSYEKL. CDR3 length equals 16 residues. For the CDR3, the DNA is TGCGCCAGCAGCCACCTAGAAGGGACAGGCATAGATACGCAGTATTTT. Amino acid sequence: CASSHLEGTGIDTQYF.

This chain uses TRBV5-1 with TRBJ2-7, with D hard to call. The ends were cut back, 0 bases at V and 3 bases at J, with 4 bases in the middle. CDR3 length: 12 amino acids. The germline CDR1 and CDR2 sequences are SGHRS and YFSETQ. CDR3 sequence (DNA): TGCGCCAGCAGCTTGGGACACTACGAGCAGTACTTC. As protein: CASSLGHYEQYF.